The rows below give T cell receptor beta chains drawn from one sample of a study of blood T cell repertoires in COVID-19. Data came from immunoSEQ multiplex PCR; TCRdb stores just in-frame clones and leaves some out. The repertoire consists of some 240,000 clones, with around 85% occurring once and the leading ten covering 2.5% to 3.5%. The sample consisted of PBMCs or T cells enriched from blood (not recorded which). The receptor source for this set is a woman aged 40 to 50 with acute COVID-19. CDR3s include the opening cysteine and the closing phenylalanine or tryptophan. D genes are given only for firm matches. Clone size is stated in some rows and not others, as once, few, many or a class when expanded.

DNA: TGTGCCAGCAGCTCAGTCCTCGGGAGGGCCTCCGGGGAGCTGTTTTTT; CDR3: CASSSVLGRASGELFF; size: -; J: TRBJ2-2; D: TRBD2; V: TRBV11-2
DNA: TGTGCCAGCAGCTTCTACCGGGACAGCCCCTACGAGCAGTACTTC; CDR3: CASSFYRDSPYEQYF; size: -; J: TRBJ2-7; D: TRBD1; V: TRBV5-6
DNA: TGTGCCAGCAGTGAAGCGGGGGACTTAAATCGGTTCTTC; CDR3: CASSEAGDLNRFF; size: -; J: TRBJ2-1; D: -; V: TRBV6-1
DNA: TGTGCCAGCAGTACGGACAGTACCTACGAGCAGTACTTC; CDR3: CASSTDSTYEQYF; size: -; J: TRBJ2-7; D: -; V: TRBV12-3/TRBV12-4
DNA: TGTGCCAGCAGCCCACCGTCTGTGAGCGGAAGTGTTGAGCAGTTCTTC; CDR3: CASSPPSVSGSVEQFF; size: -; J: TRBJ2-1; D: -; V: TRBV9
DNA: TGTGCCAGTAGTATTCACGGGACAGGGAATAGATATAGCAATCAGCCCCAGCATTTT; CDR3: CASSIHGTGNRYSNQPQHF; size: -; J: TRBJ1-5; D: TRBD1; V: TRBV19
DNA: TGTGCCAGCTCACCACAGGGACAACGGAGAGAGACAGATACGCAGTATTTT; CDR3: CASSPQGQRRETDTQYF; size: -; J: TRBJ2-3; D: -; V: TRBV18
DNA: TGCAGCGTTGCGGGTGCGAACTACGAGCAGTACTTC; CDR3: CSVAGANYEQYF; size: -; J: TRBJ2-7; D: -; V: TRBV29-1
DNA: TGTGCCAGTAGTCCCGCAGTGAACACTGAAGCTTTCTTT; CDR3: CASSPAVNTEAFF; size: -; J: TRBJ1-1; D: -; V: TRBV19
DNA: TGTGCCAGCAGCTCTCCCGGGACAGGGTCCTACGAGCAGTACTTC; CDR3: CASSSPGTGSYEQYF; size: -; J: TRBJ2-7; D: TRBD1; V: TRBV13
DNA: TGCGCCAGCAGCGCCGGAGCGGACTCCTACAATGAGCAGTTCTTC; CDR3: CASSAGADSYNEQFF; size: few; J: TRBJ2-1; D: -; V: TRBV5-1
DNA: TGTGCCAGCAGCCGACTAGCGGGAGTGATCGATACGCAGTATTTT; CDR3: CASSRLAGVIDTQYF; size: -; J: TRBJ2-3; D: TRBD2; V: TRBV5-6
DNA: TGTGCCAGCAGCTTGGAGACTAGCGGGAGGTCTGATACGCAGTATTTT; CDR3: CASSLETSGRSDTQYF; size: -; J: TRBJ2-3; D: TRBD2; V: TRBV5-6
DNA: TGCGCCAGCAGTCCTCGACGGGGAGATGGCTACACCTTC; CDR3: CASSPRRGDGYTF; size: -; J: TRBJ1-2; D: -; V: TRBV10-1
DNA: TGTGCCACCAGCAGAGATCGTATCGACGGGAATGAGCAGTTCTTC; CDR3: CATSRDRIDGNEQFF; size: -; J: TRBJ2-1; D: -; V: TRBV15
DNA: TGCGCCAGCAGCTTTTGGCAGGGGGCGCAGAATGAGCAGTTCTTC; CDR3: CASSFWQGAQNEQFF; size: -; J: TRBJ2-1; D: TRBD1; V: TRBV5-1
DNA: TGTGCCAGCTCACGCCCAGGGGGCGCGTTGAACGAGCAGTACTTC; CDR3: CASSRPGGALNEQYF; size: -; J: TRBJ2-7; D: TRBD1; V: TRBV18
DNA: TGTGCCAGCAGTTTGGGGACAGTCGATGAAAAACTGTTTTTT; CDR3: CASSLGTVDEKLFF; size: -; J: TRBJ1-4; D: TRBD1; V: TRBV6-5
DNA: TGTGCCAGCACCGTGGGGAGCGGGAGGGCCGATGAGCAGTTCTTC; CDR3: CASTVGSGRADEQFF; size: few; J: TRBJ2-1; D: TRBD2; V: TRBV27
DNA: TGTGCCAGCAGCTTACGGGGGGCTACCTACAATGAGCAGTTCTTC; CDR3: CASSLRGATYNEQFF; size: -; J: TRBJ2-1; D: -; V: TRBV7-9
DNA: TGTGCCAGCAGCTTAGACAGTAAACATTCACCCCTCCACTTT; CDR3: CASSLDSKHSPLHF; size: -; J: TRBJ1-6; D: -; V: TRBV7-9
DNA: TGTGCCAGTAGTTTTCTCGTAGCGGGGAGTCCGAGGGAGCAGTTCTTC; CDR3: CASSFLVAGSPREQFF; size: -; J: TRBJ2-1; D: TRBD2; V: TRBV19
DNA: TGTGCCAGCAGTACGACAGAGAACTATGGCTACACCTTC; CDR3: CASSTTENYGYTF; size: -; J: TRBJ1-2; D: -; V: TRBV6-6
DNA: TGTGCCAGCAGTGAAGGTAGCGGACACAATGAGCAGTTCTTC; CDR3: CASSEGSGHNEQFF; size: -; J: TRBJ2-1; D: -; V: TRBV6-4
DNA: TGTGCCACCAGCAGAGATCTGGGGGCCCTCTACGAGCAGTACTTC; CDR3: CATSRDLGALYEQYF; size: -; J: TRBJ2-7; D: -; V: TRBV15
DNA: TGCGCCAGCAGCTTGGAAAGCGGGAGGGCAAACAATGAGCAGTTCTTC; CDR3: CASSLESGRANNEQFF; size: once; J: TRBJ2-1; D: TRBD2; V: TRBV5-1
DNA: TGTGCCAGCAGTCCAGTAGGGGGTCAGGGAGCTGAAGCTTTCTTT; CDR3: CASSPVGGQGAEAFF; size: -; J: TRBJ1-1; D: -; V: TRBV5-4
DNA: TGTGCCAGCAGTCCCGGACAGGCGCAGCCCCAGCATTTT; CDR3: CASSPGQAQPQHF; size: few; J: TRBJ1-5; D: TRBD1; V: TRBV12-3/TRBV12-4
DNA: TGCGCCAGCAGCGCCGGACTAGCGGGAGGCCTTGATGAAGTAGAGACCCAGTACTTC; CDR3: CASSAGLAGGLDEVETQYF; size: few; J: TRBJ2-5; D: TRBD2; V: TRBV5-1
DNA: TGTGCCAGCAGCTTAGCGCTTGGGACTAGCCTTTACAATGAGCAGTTCTTC; CDR3: CASSLALGTSLYNEQFF; size: -; J: TRBJ2-1; D: TRBD2; V: TRBV7-9
DNA: TGTGCCAGCATACCTAGCGGGAGAACAGATACGCAGTATTTT; CDR3: CASIPSGRTDTQYF; size: once; J: TRBJ2-3; D: TRBD2; V: TRBV6-5
DNA: TGTGCCAGCAGCTGGAACAGGGGGGGTTGGGACGCTGAAGCTTTCTTT; CDR3: CASSWNRGGWDAEAFF; size: -; J: TRBJ1-1; D: TRBD1; V: TRBV5-8
DNA: TGTGCCAGCAGTTACTCGTCAGGGTTAGGGGAGCAGTACTTC; CDR3: CASSYSSGLGEQYF; size: -; J: TRBJ2-7; D: -; V: TRBV6-5
DNA: TGTGCCAGCAGCCAAGGTAGATCCGGGGAGCTGTTTTTT; CDR3: CASSQGRSGELFF; size: -; J: TRBJ2-2; D: -; V: TRBV4-2
DNA: TGCGCCAGCAGCTTGGTTGGACAGGGGAACGGCTACACCTTC; CDR3: CASSLVGQGNGYTF; size: once; J: TRBJ1-2; D: TRBD1; V: TRBV5-1
DNA: TGTGCCAGTAGTCGGGCGGGACGGAATGAAAAACTGTTTTTT; CDR3: CASSRAGRNEKLFF; size: -; J: TRBJ1-4; D: -; V: TRBV19
DNA: TGTGCCAGCAGCCAACTGACAGCCACGAACACTGAAGCTTTCTTT; CDR3: CASSQLTATNTEAFF; size: -; J: TRBJ1-1; D: -; V: TRBV3-1/TRBV3-2
DNA: TGTGCCAGCAGCCAAGATGGGCTAGCGGGAGGGGATGAGCAGTTCTTC; CDR3: CASSQDGLAGGDEQFF; size: -; J: TRBJ2-1; D: TRBD2; V: TRBV14
DNA: TGCGCCAGCAGCCAAGAGGATCTGGGGAGGACTGAAGCTTTCTTT; CDR3: CASSQEDLGRTEAFF; size: -; J: TRBJ1-1; D: -; V: TRBV4-1
DNA: TGTGCCAGCAGGCAGAGCAATCAGCCCCAGCATTTT; CDR3: CASRQSNQPQHF; size: -; J: TRBJ1-5; D: -; V: TRBV6-5
DNA: TGTGCCAGCAGCCCGTTGACTAGCGGGAGCACAGATACGCAGTATTTT; CDR3: CASSPLTSGSTDTQYF; size: -; J: TRBJ2-3; D: TRBD2; V: TRBV7-9
DNA: TGTGCCAGCTCACCACGTGTCCAGGGAAACAATGAGCAGTTCTTC; CDR3: CASSPRVQGNNEQFF; size: once; J: TRBJ2-1; D: -; V: TRBV18
DNA: TGTGCCAGCAGCTTTGCCCCGGGACTAGCGGCAACCTACGAGCAGTACTTC; CDR3: CASSFAPGLAATYEQYF; size: -; J: TRBJ2-7; D: TRBD2; V: TRBV5-6
DNA: TGTGCCAGTAGTCTCAGCGGGAGGGCCCCCTACGAGCAGTACTTC; CDR3: CASSLSGRAPYEQYF; size: -; J: TRBJ2-7; D: TRBD2; V: TRBV19
DNA: TGTGCCAGCAGCTTAACAGGGACGGTAAATTCACCCCTCCACTTT; CDR3: CASSLTGTVNSPLHF; size: -; J: TRBJ1-6; D: -; V: TRBV7-9
DNA: TGTGCCTGGAAGAGGGATATGTACGAGCAGTACTTC; CDR3: CAWKRDMYEQYF; size: -; J: TRBJ2-7; D: -; V: TRBV30
DNA: TGTGCCAGCAGCTCGACGGGAGGGCCGTACAATGAGCAGTTCTTC; CDR3: CASSSTGGPYNEQFF; size: -; J: TRBJ2-1; D: TRBD2; V: TRBV7-3
DNA: TGTGCCAGCAGTTACTCAAGCGGGGCCTACAATGAGCAGTTCTTC; CDR3: CASSYSSGAYNEQFF; size: -; J: TRBJ2-1; D: TRBD2; V: TRBV6-5
DNA: TGCGCCAGCAGCTTGGTCCTCGCGGCGAACACCGGGGAGCTGTTTTTT; CDR3: CASSLVLAANTGELFF; size: -; J: TRBJ2-2; D: -; V: TRBV5-1
DNA: TGTGCCAGCAGCTCAGGGGGGCCGGGGGATGAGCAGTTCTTC; CDR3: CASSSGGPGDEQFF; size: -; J: TRBJ2-1; D: -; V: TRBV11-2
DNA: TGTGCCAGTAGTATTAGGAAGCGACAGGGGACCGGGGAGCTGTTTTTT; CDR3: CASSIRKRQGTGELFF; size: once; J: TRBJ2-2; D: TRBD1; V: TRBV19
DNA: TGTGCCAGTAGTCCCGACGTGGGGCAGGACACTGAAGCTTTCTTT; CDR3: CASSPDVGQDTEAFF; size: -; J: TRBJ1-1; D: -; V: TRBV19
DNA: TGTGCCAGCAGCCCGGGACTAGCGGGAGTTGATGGTACAGATACGCAGTATTTT; CDR3: CASSPGLAGVDGTDTQYF; size: few; J: TRBJ2-3; D: TRBD2; V: TRBV3-1/TRBV3-2
DNA: TGTGCCAGCAGCCCCACCTCTAGCGGGAGTATCTCCGGACGGGAGCTGTTTTTT; CDR3: CASSPTSSGSISGRELFF; size: -; J: TRBJ2-2; D: TRBD2; V: TRBV7-8
DNA: TGTGCCAGCAGCTTCGGACAGTATTCCTACGAGCAGTACTTC; CDR3: CASSFGQYSYEQYF; size: -; J: TRBJ2-7; D: -; V: TRBV11-3
DNA: TGTGCCAGCAGGGAAACTAGCGGGCCATCCTACGAGCAGTACTTC; CDR3: CASRETSGPSYEQYF; size: -; J: TRBJ2-7; D: TRBD2; V: TRBV6-6
DNA: TGTGCCAGCAGCGATATACAGGTACCCAGCTCCTATAATTCACCCCTCCACTTT; CDR3: CASSDIQVPSSYNSPLHF; size: few; J: TRBJ1-6; D: -; V: TRBV21-1
DNA: TGTGCCAGCTCACCAGGCGAACAGGGTGTTTTAGATACGCAGTATTTT; CDR3: CASSPGEQGVLDTQYF; size: -; J: TRBJ2-3; D: -; V: TRBV18
DNA: TGTGCCAGCAGTACTAGCGCCTACGAGCAGTACTTC; CDR3: CASSTSAYEQYF; size: -; J: TRBJ2-7; D: TRBD2; V: TRBV2
DNA: TGTGCCAGCAGCCAACAGGGTGGGTTGTCCTACGAGCAGTACTTC; CDR3: CASSQQGGLSYEQYF; size: -; J: TRBJ2-7; D: -; V: TRBV3-1/TRBV3-2